There are many counts of the clone carrying this T cell receptor (beta chain). The CDR3 is made up of 13 amino acids. V was cut by 6 bases and J by 3 bases, with 11 bases left in between. TCRdb redid the calling of the 5' RACE reads with MiXCR, one entry per CDR3 protein. The sample records about 50,000 distinct CDR3 sequences, 15% to 20% being singletons. The source is a female donor with breast cancer. The chain uses TRBV12-3 or TRBV12-4 and TRBJ1-1; a weak D match, TRBD1 (6 bases). Sequencing was carried out using naive CD4+ T cells sorted from blood. The sample's subset: naive CD4+ T cells, CD4+CD45RA+CD25-. CDR3 in amino acids: CASSRQGHTEAFF. CDR3 sequence (DNA): TGTGCCAGCAGCCGTCAGGGGCACACTGAAGCTTTCTTT.